This T cell receptor (beta chain) was sequenced for a study of shared T cell receptors in the human thymus. From germline, CDR1 is SGHTA and CDR2 FQGNSA. The V gene end was trimmed by 1 base and the J gene end by 2 bases; junction bases not matched to a gene: 12. The CDR3 is made up of 18 amino acids. Produced via immunoSEQ multiplex PCR; TCRdb's table is partial and in-frame only. The table has over 450,000 clones, 78% seen once; the top ten hold more than 0.01%. This same sample was also part of a study on human thymus T cells. As reported in that work: Healthy Finnish infants undergoing corrective surgery for congenital heart defects were used as donors. Thymus tissue for the work was resected from patients undergoing corrective heart surgery. Biased V and J segment usage appeared in thymus and peripheral blood. The related literature has documented a marked overlap of thymic repertoires among unrelated individuals.

Source material: thymocytes. V usage is TRBV7-2 and J usage is TRBJ2-5; 8 bases match TRBD2. This clonotype originated in a boy in the first two years of life with a congenital heart defect. Here the CDR3 DNA reads TGTGCCAGCAGCTTAGTGGGGGGTAGCGGGACCTCTCAAGAGACCCAGTACTTC. Translation: CASSLVGGSGTSQETQYF.